This T cell receptor beta chain was recovered during a study of T cell repertoires in ileal Crohn's disease. For the study at large: Operated complications were stricturing disease (approximately 61%) and penetrating disease (around 39%). About half of patients got postoperative therapy: ten or so thiopurines, fewer than 20 anti-TNF.

The assay was immunoSEQ multiplex PCR, and TCRdb's table has in-frame clones only and misses some. The sample yields around 9,000 clones, around 76% seen once. Overall study results and limits: Mucosal expansions were suggested to be mainly CD8 T cells.

Comments on this clone: Its antigen remains unknown.

The V end lost 5 bases, the J end lost 10 bases, and 14 bases lay between the germline ends. Germline assignment: CDR1 LGHNA and CDR2 YNFKEQ. CDR3 length equals 12 residues. The sequence was collected from an adult with Crohn's disease. V gene TRBV4-2 combines with J gene TRBJ1-1; D not certain. Sequencing was performed on ileal tissue. The CDR3 sequence is CASSSPASGAFF. The CDR3 DNA is TGTGCCAGCAGCTCCCCGGCGTCGGGAGCTTTCTTT.